The sequence of this TCR beta chain was determined in a study of blood T cell repertoires in COVID-19. Assay: immunoSEQ multiplex PCR; the TCRdb copy retains only in-frame clones and omits some. This sample carries roughly 73,000 clones, 88% of them seen once, and the ten largest clones take under 1.5%. CDR1 MNHEY and CDR2 SMNVEV come from the germline V gene (reference sequence). J gave up 8 bases and V 5 bases, and 17 bases lay outside the gene matches. This CDR3 contains 18 residues. The sequence came from a human donor in a cohort sampled during active COVID-19. Sequenced sample: peripheral blood. The chain joins TRBV27 to TRBJ2-1, with 11 bases identical to TRBD2. The CDR3 nucleotides read TGTGCCAGCAGTCCTACTCGGACTAGCGGGCGGGGAAGGTATGAGCAGTTCTTC. This sequence encodes CASSPTRTSGRGRYEQFF.